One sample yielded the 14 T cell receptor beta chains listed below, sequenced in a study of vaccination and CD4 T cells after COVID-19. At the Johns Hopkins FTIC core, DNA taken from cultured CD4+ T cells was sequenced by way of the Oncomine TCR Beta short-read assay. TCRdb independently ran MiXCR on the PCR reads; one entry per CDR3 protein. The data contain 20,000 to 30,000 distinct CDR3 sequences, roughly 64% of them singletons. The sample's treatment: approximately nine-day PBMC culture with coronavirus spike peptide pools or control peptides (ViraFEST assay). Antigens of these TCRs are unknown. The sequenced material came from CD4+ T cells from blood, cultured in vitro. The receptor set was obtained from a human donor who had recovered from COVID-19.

CDR3 residues: CASYGTSGPPGELFF. In nucleotides, the CDR3 is TGCGCCAGTTACGGGACTAGCGGGCCCCCGGGGGAGCTGTTTTTT. The genes are TRBV5-1 and TRBJ2-2; 12 positions agree with TRBD2. This CDR3 comprises 15 residues. The V segment lost 8 bases and the J segment 8 bases; nucleotides outside the gene matches: 10. Per the germline V gene, CDR1 is SGHRS and CDR2 is YFSETQ.

DNA for the CDR3: TGCAGTGCTAGAGGGAGGGGCAATCAGCCCCAGCATTTT. Translating it yields CSARGRGNQPQHF. The J gene is TRBJ1-5, the V gene TRBV20-1, with unresolved D. Germline loops: CDR1 DFQATT, CDR2 SNEGSKA (reference sequence). The germline V and J ends were trimmed by 1 base and 2 bases, with 6 bases remaining between them. The CDR3 loop spans 13 amino acids.

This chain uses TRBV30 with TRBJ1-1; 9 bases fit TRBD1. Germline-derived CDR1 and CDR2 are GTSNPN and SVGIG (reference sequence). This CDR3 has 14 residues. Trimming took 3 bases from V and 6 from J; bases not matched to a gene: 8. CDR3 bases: TGTGCCTGGAGGGGACAGGGTGGAATGGCTGAAGCTTTCTTT. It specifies CAWRGQGGMAEAFF.

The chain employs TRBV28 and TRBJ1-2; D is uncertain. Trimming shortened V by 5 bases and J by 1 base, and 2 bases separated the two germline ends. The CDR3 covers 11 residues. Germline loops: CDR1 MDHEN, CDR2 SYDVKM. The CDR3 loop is CASSVNYGYTF. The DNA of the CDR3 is TGTGCCAGCAGTGTTAACTATGGCTACACCTTC.

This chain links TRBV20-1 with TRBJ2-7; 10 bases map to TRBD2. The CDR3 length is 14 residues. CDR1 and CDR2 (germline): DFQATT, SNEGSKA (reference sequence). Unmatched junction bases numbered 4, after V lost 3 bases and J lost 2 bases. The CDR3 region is CSARGTSAAYEQYF. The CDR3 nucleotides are TGCAGTGCTAGGGGGACTAGCGCCGCCTACGAGCAGTACTTC.

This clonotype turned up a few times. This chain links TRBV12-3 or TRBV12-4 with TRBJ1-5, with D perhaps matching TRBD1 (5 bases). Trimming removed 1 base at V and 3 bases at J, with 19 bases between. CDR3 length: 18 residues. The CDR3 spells CASSLGGRVVLYNQPQHF. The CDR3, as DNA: TGTGCCAGCAGTTTAGGTGGCAGGGTAGTCTTGTACAATCAGCCCCAGCATTTT.

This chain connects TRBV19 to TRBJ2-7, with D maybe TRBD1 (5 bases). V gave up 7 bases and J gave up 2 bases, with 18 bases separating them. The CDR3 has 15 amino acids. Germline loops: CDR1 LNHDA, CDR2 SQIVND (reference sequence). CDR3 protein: CASMERQSGPYEQYF. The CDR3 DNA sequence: TGTGCCAGTATGGAGAGACAGTCAGGCCCCTACGAGCAGTACTTC.

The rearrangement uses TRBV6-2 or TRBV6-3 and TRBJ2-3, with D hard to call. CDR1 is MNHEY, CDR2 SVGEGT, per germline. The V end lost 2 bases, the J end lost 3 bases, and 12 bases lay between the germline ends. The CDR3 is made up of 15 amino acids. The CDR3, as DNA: TGTGCCAGCAGTTACCGGGTCCCCGGGACAGATACGCAGTATTTT. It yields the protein CASSYRVPGTDTQYF.

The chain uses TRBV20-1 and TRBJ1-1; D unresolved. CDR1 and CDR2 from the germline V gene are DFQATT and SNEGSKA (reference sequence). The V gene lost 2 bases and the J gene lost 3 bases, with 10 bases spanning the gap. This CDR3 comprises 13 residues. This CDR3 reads CSARQRRHTEAFF. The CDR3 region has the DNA TGCAGTGCTAGACAGCGTCGACACACTGAAGCTTTCTTT.

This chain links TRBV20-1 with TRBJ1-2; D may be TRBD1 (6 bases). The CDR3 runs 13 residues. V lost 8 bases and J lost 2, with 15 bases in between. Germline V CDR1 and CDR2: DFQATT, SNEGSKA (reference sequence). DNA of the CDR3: TGCAGTCCAGGTGGGGGGCAAAACTATGGCTACACCTTC. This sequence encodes CSPGGGQNYGYTF.

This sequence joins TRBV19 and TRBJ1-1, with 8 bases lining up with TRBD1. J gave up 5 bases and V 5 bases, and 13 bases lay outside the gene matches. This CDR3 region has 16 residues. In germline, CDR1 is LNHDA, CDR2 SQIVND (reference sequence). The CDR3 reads CASSPIRAGGWTEAFF. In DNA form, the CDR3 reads TGTGCCAGTAGTCCCATCAGGGCAGGGGGCTGGACTGAAGCTTTCTTT.

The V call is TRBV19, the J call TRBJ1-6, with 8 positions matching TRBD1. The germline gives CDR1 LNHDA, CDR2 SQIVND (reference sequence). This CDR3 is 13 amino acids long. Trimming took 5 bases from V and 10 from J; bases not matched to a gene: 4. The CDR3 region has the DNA TGTGCCAGTAGTCGACAGGGGTACTCACCCCTCCACTTT. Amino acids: CASSRQGYSPLHF.

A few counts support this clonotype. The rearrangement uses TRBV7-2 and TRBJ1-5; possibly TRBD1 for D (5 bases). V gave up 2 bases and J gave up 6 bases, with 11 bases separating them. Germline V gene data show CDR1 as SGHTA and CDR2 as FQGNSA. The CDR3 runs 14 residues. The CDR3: CASSLQGNSQPQHF. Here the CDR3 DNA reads TGTGCCAGCAGCTTACAGGGTAACAGTCAGCCCCAGCATTTT.

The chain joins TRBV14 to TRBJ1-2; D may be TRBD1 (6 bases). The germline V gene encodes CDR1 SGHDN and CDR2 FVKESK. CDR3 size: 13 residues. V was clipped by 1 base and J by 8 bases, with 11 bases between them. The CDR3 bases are TGTGCCAGCAGCCAAGGGGGGCGTTGGGGCTACACCTTC. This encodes CASSQGGRWGYTF. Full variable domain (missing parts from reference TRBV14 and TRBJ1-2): EAGVTQFPSHSVIEKGQTVTLRCDPISGHDNLYWYRRVMGKEIKFLLHFVKESKQDESGMPNNRFLAERTGGTYSTLKVQPAELEDSGVYFCASSQGGRWGYTFGSGTRLTVV.